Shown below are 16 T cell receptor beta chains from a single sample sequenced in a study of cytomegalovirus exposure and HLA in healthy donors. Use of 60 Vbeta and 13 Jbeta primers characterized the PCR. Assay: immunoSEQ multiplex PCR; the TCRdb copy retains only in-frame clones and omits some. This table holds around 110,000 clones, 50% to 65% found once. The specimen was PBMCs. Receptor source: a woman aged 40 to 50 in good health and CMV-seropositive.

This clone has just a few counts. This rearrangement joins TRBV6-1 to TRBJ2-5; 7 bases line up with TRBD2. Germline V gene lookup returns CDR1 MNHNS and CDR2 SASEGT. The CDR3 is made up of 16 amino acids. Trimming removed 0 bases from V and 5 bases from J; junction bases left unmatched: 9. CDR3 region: CASSEALGGNGETQYF. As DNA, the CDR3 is TGTGCCAGCAGTGAAGCGCTGGGGGGGAACGGGGAGACCCAGTACTTC.

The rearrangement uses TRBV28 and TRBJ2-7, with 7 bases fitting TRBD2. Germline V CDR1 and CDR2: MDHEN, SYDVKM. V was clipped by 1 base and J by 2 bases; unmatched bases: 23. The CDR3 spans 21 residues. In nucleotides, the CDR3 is TGTGCCAGCAGTTTATCGGGGCTGTCGCTAGCGGAACTGAATAGCGCCTACGAGCAGTACTTC. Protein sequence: CASSLSGLSLAELNSAYEQYF.

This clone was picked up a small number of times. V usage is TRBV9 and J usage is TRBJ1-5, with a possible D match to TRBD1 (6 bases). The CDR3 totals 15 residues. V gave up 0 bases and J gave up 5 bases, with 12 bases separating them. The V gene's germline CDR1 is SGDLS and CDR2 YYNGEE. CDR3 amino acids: CASSVEGTPYQPQHF. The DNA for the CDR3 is TGTGCCAGCAGCGTAGAAGGGACACCGTATCAGCCCCAGCATTTT. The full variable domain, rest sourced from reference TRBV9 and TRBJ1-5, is DSGVTQTPKHLITATGQRVTLRCSPRSGDLSVYWYQQSLDQGLQFLIQYYNGEERAKGNILERFSAQQFPDLHSELNLSSLELGDSALYFCASSVEGTPYQPQHFGDGTRLSIL.

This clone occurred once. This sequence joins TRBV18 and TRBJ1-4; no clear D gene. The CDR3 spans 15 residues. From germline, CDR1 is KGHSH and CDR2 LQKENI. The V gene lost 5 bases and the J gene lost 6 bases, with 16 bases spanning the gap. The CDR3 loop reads CASSSLAKGDEKLFF. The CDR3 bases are TGTGCCAGCTCATCGCTGGCGAAGGGAGATGAAAAACTGTTTTTT.

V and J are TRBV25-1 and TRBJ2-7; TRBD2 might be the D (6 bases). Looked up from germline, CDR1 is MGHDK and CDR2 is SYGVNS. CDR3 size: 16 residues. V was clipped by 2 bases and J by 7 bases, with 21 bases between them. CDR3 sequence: CASSEHKGDSSGEQYF. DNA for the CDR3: TGTGCCAGCAGTGAACACAAAGGGGACTCCTCTGGAGAGCAGTACTTC.

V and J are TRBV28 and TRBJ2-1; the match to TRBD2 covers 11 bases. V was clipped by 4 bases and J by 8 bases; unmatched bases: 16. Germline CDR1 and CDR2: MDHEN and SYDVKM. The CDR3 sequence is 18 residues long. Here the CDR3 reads CASSWPGDGTSGTDEQFF. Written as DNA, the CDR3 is TGTGCCAGCAGTTGGCCAGGGGATGGGACTAGCGGTACAGATGAGCAGTTCTTC.

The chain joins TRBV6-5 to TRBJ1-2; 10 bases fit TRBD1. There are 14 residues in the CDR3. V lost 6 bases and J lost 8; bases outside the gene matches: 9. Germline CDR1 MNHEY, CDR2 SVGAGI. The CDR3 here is CASSLDRDRGGYTF. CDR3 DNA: TGTGCCAGCAGCTTAGATCGGGACAGGGGAGGCTACACCTTC.

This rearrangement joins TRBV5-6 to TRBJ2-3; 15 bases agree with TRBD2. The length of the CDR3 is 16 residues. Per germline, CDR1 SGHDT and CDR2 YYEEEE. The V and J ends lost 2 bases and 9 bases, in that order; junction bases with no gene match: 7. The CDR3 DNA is TGTGCCAGCAGCTTACGGACTAGCGGGAGGGAGGGAACGCAGTATTTT. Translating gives CASSLRTSGREGTQYF.

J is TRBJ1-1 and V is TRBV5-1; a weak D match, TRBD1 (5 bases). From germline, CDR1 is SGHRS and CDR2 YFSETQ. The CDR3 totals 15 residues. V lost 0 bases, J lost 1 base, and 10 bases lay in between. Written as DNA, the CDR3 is TGCGCCAGCAGCTTGGTTACAGGCACGAACACTGAAGCTTTCTTT. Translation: CASSLVTGTNTEAFF.

The CDR3, as DNA: TGTGCCAGCACCCCCACCCTCAAGCGGGAGTCCGCCAATGAGCAGTTCTTC. Translation gives CASTPTLKRESANEQFF. This sequence joins TRBV9 and TRBJ2-7, with TRBD2 matching 8 bases. The J call may be wrong; the DNA end is better matched by TRBJ2-1. This CDR3 has 17 amino acids. Germline CDR1 SGDLS, CDR2 YYNGEE.

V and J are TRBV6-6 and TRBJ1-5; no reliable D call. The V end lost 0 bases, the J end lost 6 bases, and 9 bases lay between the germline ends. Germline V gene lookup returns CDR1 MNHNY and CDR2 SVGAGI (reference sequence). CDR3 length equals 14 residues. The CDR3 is CASSYSSLSQPQHF. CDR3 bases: TGTGCCAGCAGTTACTCCTCCCTGAGTCAGCCCCAGCATTTT.

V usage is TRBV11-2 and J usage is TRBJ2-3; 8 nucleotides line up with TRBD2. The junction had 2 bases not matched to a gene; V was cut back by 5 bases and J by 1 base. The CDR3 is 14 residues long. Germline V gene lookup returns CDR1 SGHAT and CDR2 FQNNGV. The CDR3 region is CASSLAGRTDTQYF. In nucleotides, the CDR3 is TGTGCCAGCAGCCTAGCGGGTCGCACAGATACGCAGTATTTT.

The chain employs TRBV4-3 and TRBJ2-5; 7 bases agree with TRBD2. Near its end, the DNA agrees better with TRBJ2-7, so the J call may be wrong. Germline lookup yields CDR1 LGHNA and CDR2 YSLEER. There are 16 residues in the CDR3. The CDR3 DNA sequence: TGCGCCAGCAGCCAAGAATATGCTAGCGGCGCCTACGAGCAGTACTTC. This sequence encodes CASSQEYASGAYEQYF.

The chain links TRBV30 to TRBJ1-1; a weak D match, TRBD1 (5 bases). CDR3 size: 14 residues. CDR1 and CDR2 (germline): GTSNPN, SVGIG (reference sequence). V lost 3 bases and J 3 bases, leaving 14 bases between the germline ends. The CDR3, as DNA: TGTGCCTGGAGAAGGGGTGGTTCGGACACTGAAGCTTTCTTT. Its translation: CAWRRGGSDTEAFF.

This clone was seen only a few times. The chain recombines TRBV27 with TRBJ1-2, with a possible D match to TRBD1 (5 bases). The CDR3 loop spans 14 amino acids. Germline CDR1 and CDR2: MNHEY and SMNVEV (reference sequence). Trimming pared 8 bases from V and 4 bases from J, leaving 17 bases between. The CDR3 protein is CASARGEPIYGYTF. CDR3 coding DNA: TGTGCCAGCGCCCGGGGGGAGCCCATCTATGGCTACACCTTC.

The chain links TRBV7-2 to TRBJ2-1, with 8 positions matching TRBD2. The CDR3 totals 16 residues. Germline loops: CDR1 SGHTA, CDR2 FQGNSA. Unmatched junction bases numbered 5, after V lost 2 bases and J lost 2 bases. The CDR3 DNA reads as TGTGCCAGCAGCTTAACAAGGGGACTAGCCTACAATGAGCAGTTCTTC. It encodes CASSLTRGLAYNEQFF.